The 4 T cell receptor beta chains in this list originate from one sample, sequenced in a study of blood T cell repertoires in COVID-19. TCRdb's table, derived via immunoSEQ multiplex PCR, lists solely in-frame clones and lacks some. The sample includes roughly 51,000 clones, around 86% seen only once; the top ten take 6.5%. Sequenced input: peripheral blood. These TCRs come from a man aged 50 to 59 with active COVID-19.

This clone was seen only a few times. The V gene is TRBV6-5, the J gene TRBJ1-5; 8 positions match TRBD1. CDR1 and CDR2 from the germline V gene are MNHEY and SVGAGI. Trimming took 6 bases from V and 1 from J; bases not matched to a gene: 5. This CDR3 contains 15 residues. The CDR3 nucleotides read TGTGCCAGCAGGGACAGGGTGGAGAGCAATCAGCCCCAGCATTTT. It is translated as CASRDRVESNQPQHF.

This clone was detected only once. This chain connects TRBV5-4 to TRBJ2-3, with 15 bases that match TRBD2. CDR1 SGHNT and CDR2 YYREEE come from the germline V gene (reference sequence). The CDR3 has 15 amino acids. With 4 bases clipped from V and 8 bases from J, the junction kept 5 bases outside the gene matches. The CDR3 region is CASSGLAGGAGTQYF. CDR3 bases: TGTGCCAGCAGCGGACTAGCGGGGGGGGCTGGTACGCAGTATTTT.

This chain connects TRBV5-1 to TRBJ2-7; a weak D match, TRBD2 (6 bases). V was trimmed by 0 bases and J by 7 bases, leaving 17 bases between them. There are 15 residues in the CDR3. The germline gives CDR1 SGHRS, CDR2 YFSETQ. The DNA for the CDR3 is TGCGCCAGCAGCTTGGATATCACGGGGGTTGGTGAGCAGTACTTC. Encoded protein: CASSLDITGVGEQYF.

This clone was found once. The V and J genes are TRBV13 and TRBJ1-3, with 9 bases aligning to TRBD1. Germline-derived CDR1 and CDR2 are PRHDT and FYEKMQ (reference sequence). The CDR3 spans 15 residues. V was pared by 2 bases and J by 2 bases, with 1 base of the junction left unmatched. The DNA for the CDR3 is TGTGCCAGCAGCTTAAGGGACAGGGCTGGAAACACCATATATTTT. This encodes CASSLRDRAGNTIYF.